The sequence of this T cell receptor (beta chain) was determined in a study of CXCR3-negative and CXCR3-positive naive CD8 T cells. Study-level results: Researchers report that CXCR3-positive naive cells carry more hydrophobic TRB CDR3s than CXCR3-negative naive cells.

The CDR3 extends over 12 amino acids. Germline V lookup: CDR1 SGHRS, CDR2 YFSETQ. As to this clonotype: Its antigen remains unknown.

The authors made the TRB cDNA libraries by 5' RACE using UMI labels. TCRdb reprocessed the 5' RACE reads and keeps a single row for each CDR3 protein, giving no DNA. Its table records some 140,000 distinct CDR3 sequences. Specimen: naive CXCR3+ CD8+ T cells from blood. Subset defined: CD45RO-CCR7+CD27+CD95- naive CD8+ T cells expressing CXCR3 (TNR3+). This receptor was taken from a human donor in good health. Some clones in this sample may be carry-over from other donors' samples. This chain connects TRBV5-1 to TRBJ2-3. The CDR3 is CASSGQADTQYF. Based on the CDR3 plus reference TRBV5-1 and TRBJ2-3, the full variable domain is KAGVTQTPRYLIKTRGQQVTLSCSPISGHRSVSWYQQTPGQGLQFLFEYFSETQRNKGNFPGRFSGRQFSNSRSEMNVSTLELGDSALYLCASSGQADTQYFGPGTRLTVL.